These 27 T cell receptor beta chains originate from one sample sequenced in a study of CD8 T cells in Susac syndrome. Random-hexamer reverse transcription was applied to roughly 0.45 to 1 ug RNA. TCRdb reprocessed the immunoSEQ multiplex PCR reads via MiXCR and lists one record per CDR3 protein. In the table there are 180,000 or so distinct CDR3 sequences, over 85% of which are singletons. Material for sequencing was CD4+ T cells from PBMCs. These receptor sequences come from a human donor in good health.

V gene TRBV4-3 combines with J gene TRBJ2-7; 7 positions agree with TRBD2. CDR3 length: 19 amino acids. After removal of 0 bases from V and 0 bases from J, the junction contained 14 bases not matched to a gene. The germline V gene has CDR1 LGHNA and CDR2 YSLEER. The CDR3 loop is CASSQDLGAGTVSSYEQYF. CDR3 nucleotides: TGCGCCAGCAGCCAAGATCTGGGAGCGGGGACCGTAAGCTCCTACGAGCAGTACTTC.

The chain couples TRBV3-1 to TRBJ2-3; the match to TRBD2 covers 8 bases. CDR1 is LGHDT, CDR2 YNNKEL, per germline (reference sequence). This CDR3 is built from 16 residues. V shed 2 bases and J 8 bases; nucleotides not matched to a gene: 12. This chain's CDR3 is CASSQQSGREGVTQYF. The CDR3 coding sequence is TGTGCCAGCAGCCAACAATCCGGGAGGGAGGGCGTTACGCAGTATTTT.

The chain carries TRBV3-1 and TRBJ1-1, with a possible D match to TRBD1 (6 bases). The V end lost 1 base, the J end lost 0 bases, and 12 bases lay between the germline ends. CDR3 length: 16 amino acids. The germline V gene has CDR1 LGHDT and CDR2 YNNKEL (reference sequence). CDR3 nucleotides: TGTGCCAGCAGCCAAGGGGGGACACTCATGAACACTGAAGCTTTCTTT. It codes for CASSQGGTLMNTEAFF.

The chain combines TRBV25-1 with TRBJ1-2; D remains ambiguous. The germline gives CDR1 MGHDK, CDR2 SYGVNS. Between the trimmed V and J ends, which lost 4 bases and 2 bases, there was a span of 11 bases. The CDR3 has 14 residues. The CDR3 DNA follows: TGTGCCAGCAGTGCGCCACAGAAGAACTATGGCTACACCTTC. The encoded protein is CASSAPQKNYGYTF.

The gene calls are TRBV24-1 and TRBJ1-5, with D unclear. CDR1 KGHDR and CDR2 SFDVKD come from the germline V gene. This CDR3 has 14 amino acids. The germline V and J ends were trimmed by 9 bases and 0 bases, with 11 bases remaining between them. The CDR3 protein is CATASSNSNQPQHF. As DNA, the CDR3 is TGTGCCACCGCATCATCGAATAGCAATCAGCCCCAGCATTTT.

Notes on this clonotype: One end of the junction fails to match germline, which may point to a read error. The CDR3 sequence: CASSLSGNSPLHF. CDR3 in DNA: TGTGCCAGCAGTCTCTCAGGGAATTCCCCCCTCCACTTT. The chain joins TRBV12-3 or TRBV12-4 to TRBJ1-6; perhaps TRBD1 as D (5 bases). The CDR3 is 13 residues long.

The chain uses TRBV2 and TRBJ2-7; D perhaps matches TRBD1 (5 bases). The CDR3 is 14 residues long. The V gene's germline CDR1 is SNHLY and CDR2 FYNNEI. Trimming removed 4 bases at V and 3 bases at J, with 13 bases between. The CDR3 protein is CASSVGKGNYEQYF. For the CDR3, the DNA is TGTGCCAGCAGTGTGGGGAAGGGGAACTACGAGCAGTACTTC. Filled out from reference TRBV2 and TRBJ2-7, the complete variable domain reads EPEVTQTPSHQVTQMGQEVILRCVPISNHLYFYWYRQILGQKVEFLVSFYNNEISEKSEIFDDQFSVERPDGSNFTLKIRSTKLEDSAMYFCASSVGKGNYEQYFGPGTRLTVT.

This chain uses TRBV7-9 with TRBJ2-5; D is perhaps TRBD2 (5 bases). The CDR3 has 13 amino acids. The germline CDR1 and CDR2 sequences are SEHNR and FQNEAQ (reference sequence). Trimming removed 4 bases at V and 5 bases at J, with 11 bases between. The CDR3 nucleotides read TGTGCCAGCAGCTCCACGGGAAGTGAGACCCAGTACTTC. Translating it yields CASSSTGSETQYF.

CDR3 protein: CASSYLLAGETQYF. For the CDR3, the DNA is TGTGCCAGCAGTTACCTACTAGCGGGAGAGACCCAGTACTTC. V is TRBV12-3 or TRBV12-4 and J is TRBJ2-5, with TRBD2 identical over 9 bases. This CDR3 spans 14 amino acids. V was pared by 4 bases and J by 4 bases, with 4 bases of the junction left unmatched.

The V call is TRBV30, the J call TRBJ2-7; TRBD1 is a possible D gene (6 bases). Trimming shortened V by 1 base and J by 0 bases, and 16 bases separated the two germline ends. Germline V gene sequence: CDR1 GTSNPN, CDR2 SVGIG (reference sequence). The CDR3 runs to 16 residues. CDR3 DNA sequence: TGTGCCTGGAGTGGGAGGACCGGCAGGGGCTCCTACGAGCAGTACTTC. It codes for CAWSGRTGRGSYEQYF. Full variable domain (outside the CDR3, taken from reference TRBV30 and TRBJ2-7): SQTIHQWPATLVQPVGSPLSLECTVEGTSNPNLYWYRQAAGRGLQLLFYSVGIGQISSEVPQNLSASRPQDRQFILSSKKLLLSDSGFYLCAWSGRTGRGSYEQYFGPGTRLTVT.

The CDR3 DNA follows: TGTGCCAGCAGGCAGAGGTCTGACGAAGCTTTCTTT. Its protein product is CASRQRSDEAFF. This rearrangement joins TRBV27 to TRBJ1-1; D remains unclear. This CDR3 is built from 12 residues. CDR1 and CDR2 (germline): MNHEY, SMNVEV (reference sequence). V was shortened by 6 bases and J by 8 bases, with 13 bases between the two germline ends.

The J gene is TRBJ1-2, the V gene TRBV29-1; TRBD1 agrees at 7 bases. The V and J ends lost 6 bases and 7 bases, in that order; junction bases with no gene match: 14. The CDR3 covers 14 residues. Per germline, CDR1 SQVTM and CDR2 ANQGSEA. The CDR3 bases are TGCAGCGTCGATGCGCGGGGACAGCGACGTGGCTACACCTTC. It is translated as CSVDARGQRRGYTF.

The genes are TRBV15 and TRBJ2-7, with D perhaps matching TRBD1 (5 bases). The CDR3 loop spans 11 amino acids. Trimming left V 5 bases short and J 7 bases short, with 9 bases between. The germline gives CDR1 LNHNV, CDR2 YYDKDF (reference sequence). CDR3 in DNA: TGTGCCACCAGCTCAGGGATAGAGCAGTACTTC. This codes for CATSSGIEQYF.

The chain combines TRBV20-1 with TRBJ2-3; weak D call: TRBD2 (5 bases). Germline assignment: CDR1 DFQATT and CDR2 SNEGSKA (reference sequence). The CDR3 has 14 amino acids. V lost 3 bases to trimming and J lost 2 bases, with 12 bases between them. CDR3 in DNA: TGCAGTGCTAGGGGGAGCCGATTCACAGATACGCAGTATTTT. It encodes CSARGSRFTDTQYF.

The chain couples TRBV7-9 to TRBJ2-3; possibly TRBD1 or TRBD2 for D (5 bases each). This CDR3 is 16 amino acids long. Germline V CDR1 and CDR2: SEHNR, FQNEAQ (reference sequence). The germline V and J ends were trimmed by 2 bases and 0 bases, with 12 bases remaining between them. Written as DNA, the CDR3 is TGTGCCAGCAGCTTACAGGGAGCCCCCAGCACAGATACGCAGTATTTT. This encodes CASSLQGAPSTDTQYF.

The rearrangement links TRBV29-1 to TRBJ2-1, with 10 nucleotides matching TRBD1. With 3 bases clipped from V and 6 bases from J, the junction kept 8 bases outside the gene matches. Germline CDR1 is SQVTM and CDR2 is ANQGSEA. The CDR3 extends over 15 amino acids. The CDR3 protein is CSVERTGGPINEQFF. The CDR3 DNA reads as TGCAGCGTTGAGCGGACAGGGGGTCCAATCAATGAGCAGTTCTTC.

The J gene is TRBJ2-1, the V gene TRBV4-2; 8 bases align to TRBD2. Per the germline V gene, CDR1 is LGHNA and CDR2 is YNFKEQ. The CDR3 contains 16 residues. V shed 0 bases, J shed 12 bases, and the junction held 13 bases outside the gene matches. This CDR3 is CASSQDPAGVGRGQFF. CDR3 nucleotide sequence: TGTGCCAGCAGCCAAGATCCAGCGGGGGTTGGTCGTGGGCAGTTCTTC.

Regarding this clonotype: One junction end disagrees with the germline gene, perhaps due to a read error. The V and J genes are TRBV11-2 and TRBJ2-3; 11 bases match TRBD2. The CDR3 spans 18 residues. Germline CDR1 is SGHAT and CDR2 is FQNNGV. CDR3 loop: CASSFTSGGFFGADTQYF. As DNA, the CDR3 is TGTGCCAGCAGCTTCACTAGCGGGGGCTTTTTTGGGGCAGATACGCAATATTTT.

The genes are TRBV15 and TRBJ1-3; D gene ambiguous. Germline assignment: CDR1 LNHNV and CDR2 YYDKDF (reference sequence). With 4 bases removed from V and 0 bases from J, the gap between germline ends came to 10 bases. The CDR3 loop spans 15 amino acids. The CDR3 protein is CATSTQVSSGNTIYF. The CDR3 DNA sequence: TGTGCCACCAGCACCCAGGTTTCCTCTGGAAACACCATATATTTT.

This CDR3 is CSACGGATNEQYF. In DNA, the CDR3 is TGCAGTGCCTGCGGGGGGGCTACTAACGAGCAGTACTTC. The rearrangement uses TRBV20-1 and TRBJ2-7, with 9 nucleotides matching TRBD2. The germline gives CDR1 DFQATT, CDR2 SNEGSKA (reference sequence). Germline trimming cut 6 bases from V and 5 bases from J; bases unmatched to any gene: 8. CDR3 size: 13 residues.

The J gene is TRBJ1-1, the V gene TRBV6-5; D gene ambiguous. This CDR3 is 13 amino acids long. V lost 6 bases, J lost 6 bases, and 14 bases lay in between. CDR1 is MNHEY, CDR2 SVGAGI, per germline. CDR3 nucleotides: TGTGCCAGCAGCTCAAACCCCGAGTCTGAAGCTTTCTTT. Amino acid sequence: CASSSNPESEAFF.

The chain is built from TRBV29-1 and TRBJ2-4; 8 bases match TRBD1. Germline loops: CDR1 SQVTM, CDR2 ANQGSEA. V was pared by 4 bases and J by 8 bases, with 10 bases of the junction left unmatched. This CDR3 has 14 amino acids. The CDR3 here is CSVAKGQGGDIQYF. CDR3 in DNA: TGCAGCGTTGCCAAAGGACAGGGAGGTGACATTCAGTACTTC.

DNA of the CDR3: TGCAGTGCCGGGACTTACGAAGAGACCCAGTACTTC. Its translation: CSAGTYEETQYF. The chain recombines TRBV20-1 with TRBJ2-5, with a weak D call TRBD2 (6 bases). Germline V gene lookup returns CDR1 DFQATT and CDR2 SNEGSKA (reference sequence). This CDR3 region has 12 residues. Trimming cost V 6 bases and J 3 bases, with 11 bases left between them.

This clonotype was detected only once. J is TRBJ1-1 and V is TRBV29-1; a possible D gene is TRBD1 (5 bases). CDR1 is SQVTM, CDR2 ANQGSEA, per germline. The CDR3 is 13 residues long. The V and J ends lost 2 bases and 1 base respectively, with 8 bases between them. CDR3 sequence reads: CSVEKGTNTEAFF. In DNA, the CDR3 is TGCAGCGTTGAAAAAGGGACGAACACTGAAGCTTTCTTT.

The chain combines TRBV12-3 or TRBV12-4 with TRBJ1-1, with D perhaps matching TRBD1 (5 bases). This CDR3 contains 14 residues. V gave up 6 bases and J gave up 0 bases, with 11 bases separating them. The CDR3 here is CASSRQRLNTEAFF. The CDR3 DNA sequence: TGTGCCAGCAGCCGACAGCGATTGAACACTGAAGCTTTCTTT.

V usage is TRBV29-1 and J usage is TRBJ2-3; 11 bases align to TRBD2. CDR1 is SQVTM and CDR2 is ANQGSEA in the germline V gene. The CDR3 is made up of 18 amino acids. V trimming: 4 bases; J trimming: 2 bases; junction bases outside the gene matches: 14. The CDR3 nucleotides are TGCAGCGTTGCGGGGACTAGCGGAGCCTCTACATCCACAGATACGCAGTATTTT. This codes for CSVAGTSGASTSTDTQYF.

V usage is TRBV29-1 and J usage is TRBJ1-2; TRBD1 matches 8 bases. The CDR3 is 11 amino acids. With 6 bases clipped from V and 6 bases from J, the junction kept 3 bases outside the gene matches. From germline, CDR1 is SQVTM and CDR2 ANQGSEA. The CDR3, as DNA: TGCAGCGTACAGACAGGGGATGGCTACACCTTC. It codes for CSVQTGDGYTF. The entire variable domain, with the rest obtained from reference TRBV29-1 and TRBJ1-2, is as follows: SAVISQKPSRDICQRGTSLTIQCQVDSQVTMMFWYRQQPGQSLTLIATANQGSEATYESGFVIDKFPISRPNLTFSTLTVSNMSPEDSSIYLCSVQTGDGYTFGSGTRLTVV.